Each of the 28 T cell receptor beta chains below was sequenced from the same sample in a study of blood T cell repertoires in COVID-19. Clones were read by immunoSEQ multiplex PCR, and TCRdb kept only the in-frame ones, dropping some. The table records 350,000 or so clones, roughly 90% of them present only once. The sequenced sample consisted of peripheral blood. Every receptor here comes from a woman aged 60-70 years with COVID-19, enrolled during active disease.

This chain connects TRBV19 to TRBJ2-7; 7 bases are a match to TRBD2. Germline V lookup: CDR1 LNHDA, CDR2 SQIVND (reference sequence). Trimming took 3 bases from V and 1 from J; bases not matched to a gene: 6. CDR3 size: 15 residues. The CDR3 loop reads CASSMRSGGSYEQYF. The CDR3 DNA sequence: TGTGCCAGTAGTATGAGGTCGGGGGGATCCTACGAGCAGTACTTC.

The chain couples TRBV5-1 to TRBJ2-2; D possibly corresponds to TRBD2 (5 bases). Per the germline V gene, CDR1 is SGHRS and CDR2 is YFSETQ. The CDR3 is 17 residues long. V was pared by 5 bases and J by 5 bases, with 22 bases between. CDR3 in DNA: TGCGCCAGCAGTTACGATTTGAGGGCAGGAAGTACCGGGGAGCTGTTTTTT. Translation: CASSYDLRAGSTGELFF.

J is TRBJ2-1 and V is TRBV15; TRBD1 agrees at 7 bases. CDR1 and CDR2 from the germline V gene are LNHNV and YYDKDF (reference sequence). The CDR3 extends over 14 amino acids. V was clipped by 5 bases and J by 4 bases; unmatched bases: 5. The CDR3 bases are TGTGCCACCAGCCGCAGGGGGTCATACAATGAGCAGTTCTTC. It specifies CATSRRGSYNEQFF. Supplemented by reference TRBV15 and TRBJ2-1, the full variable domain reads DAMVIQNPRYQVTQFGKPVTLSCSQTLNHNVMYWYQQKSSQAPKLLFHYYDKDFNNEADTPDNFQSRRPNTSFCFLDIRSPGLGDTAMYLCATSRRGSYNEQFFGPGTRLTVL.

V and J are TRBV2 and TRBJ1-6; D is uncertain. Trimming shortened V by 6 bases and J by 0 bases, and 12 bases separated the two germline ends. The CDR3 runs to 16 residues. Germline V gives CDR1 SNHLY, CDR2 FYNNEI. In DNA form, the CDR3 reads TGTGCCAGCAGGGCCCTGGGGAGCTCCTATAATTCACCCCTCCACTTT. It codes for CASRALGSSYNSPLHF.

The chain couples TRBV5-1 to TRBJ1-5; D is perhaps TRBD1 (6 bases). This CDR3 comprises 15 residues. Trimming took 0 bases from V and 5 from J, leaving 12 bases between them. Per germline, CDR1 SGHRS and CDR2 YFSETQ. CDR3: CASSLEGRGYQPQHF. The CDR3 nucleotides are TGCGCCAGCAGCTTGGAGGGCAGGGGATATCAGCCCCAGCATTTT.

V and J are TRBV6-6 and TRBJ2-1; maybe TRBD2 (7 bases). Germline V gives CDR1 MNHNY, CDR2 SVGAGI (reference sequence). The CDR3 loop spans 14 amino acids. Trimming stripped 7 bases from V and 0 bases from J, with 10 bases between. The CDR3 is CASKGGASYNEQFF. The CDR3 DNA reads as TGTGCCAGCAAAGGGGGGGCCTCCTACAATGAGCAGTTCTTC.

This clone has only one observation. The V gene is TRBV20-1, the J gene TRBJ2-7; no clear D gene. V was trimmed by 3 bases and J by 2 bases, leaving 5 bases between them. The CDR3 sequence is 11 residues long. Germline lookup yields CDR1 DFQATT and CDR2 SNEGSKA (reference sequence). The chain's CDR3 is CSARYAYEQYF. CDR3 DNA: TGCAGTGCTAGGTATGCCTACGAGCAGTACTTC.

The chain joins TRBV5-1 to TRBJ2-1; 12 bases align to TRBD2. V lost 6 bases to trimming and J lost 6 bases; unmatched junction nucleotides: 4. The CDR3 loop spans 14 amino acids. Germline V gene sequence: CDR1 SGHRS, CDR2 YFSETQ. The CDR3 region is CASNGLAGSNEQFF. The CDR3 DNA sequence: TGCGCCAGCAACGGACTAGCGGGGAGCAATGAGCAGTTCTTC.

The CDR3 DNA reads TGCGCCAGCAGCCAATCGTTGAGGGGTACAGGGGACTATGGCTACACCTTC. Protein product: CASSQSLRGTGDYGYTF. The chain uses TRBV4-1 and TRBJ1-2; 7 bases map to TRBD1. The CDR3 has 17 amino acids. Germline V gives CDR1 MGHRA, CDR2 YSYEKL. The junction had 12 bases not matched to a gene; V was cut back by 2 bases and J by 3 bases.

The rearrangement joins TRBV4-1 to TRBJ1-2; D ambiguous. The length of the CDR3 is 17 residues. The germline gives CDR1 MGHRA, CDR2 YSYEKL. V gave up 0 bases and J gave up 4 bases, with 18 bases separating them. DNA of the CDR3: TGCGCCAGCAGCCAAGAATCGTTGTCGGGGATAGGCTATGGCTACACCTTC. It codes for CASSQESLSGIGYGYTF.

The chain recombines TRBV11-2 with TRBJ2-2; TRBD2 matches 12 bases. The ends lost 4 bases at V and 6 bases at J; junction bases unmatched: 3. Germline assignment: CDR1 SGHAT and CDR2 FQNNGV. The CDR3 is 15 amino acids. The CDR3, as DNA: TGTGCCAGCAGCTCCGGACTAGCGGGGCCCGGGGAGCTGTTTTTT. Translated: CASSSGLAGPGELFF.

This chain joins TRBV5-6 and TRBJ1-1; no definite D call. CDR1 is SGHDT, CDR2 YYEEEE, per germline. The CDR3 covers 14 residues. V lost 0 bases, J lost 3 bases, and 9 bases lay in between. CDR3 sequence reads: CASSLAGRYTEAFF. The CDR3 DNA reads TGTGCCAGCAGCTTGGCGGGAAGGTACACTGAAGCTTTCTTT.

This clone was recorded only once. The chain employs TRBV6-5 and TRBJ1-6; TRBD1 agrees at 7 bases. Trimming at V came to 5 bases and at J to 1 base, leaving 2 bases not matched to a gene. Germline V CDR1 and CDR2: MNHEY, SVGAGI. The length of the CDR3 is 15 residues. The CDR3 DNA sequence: TGTGCCAGCAGTCACAGGGGTTCCTATAATTCACCCCTCCACTTT. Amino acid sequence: CASSHRGSYNSPLHF.

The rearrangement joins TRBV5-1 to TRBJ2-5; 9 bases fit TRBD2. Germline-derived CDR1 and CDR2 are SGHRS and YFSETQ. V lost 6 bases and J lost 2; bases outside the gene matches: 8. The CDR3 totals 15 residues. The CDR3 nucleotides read TGCGCCAGCACTCTCGGGACTAGCTCTCAAGAGACCCAGTACTTC. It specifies CASTLGTSSQETQYF. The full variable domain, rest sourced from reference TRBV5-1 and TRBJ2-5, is KAGVTQTPRYLIKTRGQQVTLSCSPISGHRSVSWYQQTPGQGLQFLFEYFSETQRNKGNFPGRFSGRQFSNSRSEMNVSTLELGDSALYLCASTLGTSSQETQYFGPGTRLLVL.

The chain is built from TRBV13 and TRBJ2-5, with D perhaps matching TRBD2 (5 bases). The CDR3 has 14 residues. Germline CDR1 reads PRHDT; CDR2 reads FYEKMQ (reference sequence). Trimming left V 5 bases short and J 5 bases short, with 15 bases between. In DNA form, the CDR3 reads TGTGCCAGCAGCCTGCGGACTGTGTGGGAGACCCAGTACTTC. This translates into CASSLRTVWETQYF.

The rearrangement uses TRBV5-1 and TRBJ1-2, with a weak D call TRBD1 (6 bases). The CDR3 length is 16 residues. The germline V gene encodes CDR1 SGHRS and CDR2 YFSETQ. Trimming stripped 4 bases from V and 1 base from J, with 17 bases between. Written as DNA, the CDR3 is TGCGCCAGCAGCCCCTACACGGCAGGGGTTAACTATGGCTACACCTTC. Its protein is CASSPYTAGVNYGYTF. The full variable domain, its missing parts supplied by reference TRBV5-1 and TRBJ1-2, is KAGVTQTPRYLIKTRGQQVTLSCSPISGHRSVSWYQQTPGQGLQFLFEYFSETQRNKGNFPGRFSGRQFSNSRSEMNVSTLELGDSALYLCASSPYTAGVNYGYTFGSGTRLTVV.

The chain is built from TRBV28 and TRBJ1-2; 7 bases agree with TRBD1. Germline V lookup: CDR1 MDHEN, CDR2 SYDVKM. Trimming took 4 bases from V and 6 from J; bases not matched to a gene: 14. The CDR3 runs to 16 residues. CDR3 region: CASSSYGQAQVDGYTF. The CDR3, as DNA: TGTGCCAGCAGTTCCTACGGACAGGCCCAGGTGGATGGCTACACCTTC.

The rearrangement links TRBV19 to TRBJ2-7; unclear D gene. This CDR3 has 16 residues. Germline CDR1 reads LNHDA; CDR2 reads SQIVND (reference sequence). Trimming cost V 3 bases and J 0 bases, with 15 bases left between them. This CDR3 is CASSMIGGRSSYEQYF. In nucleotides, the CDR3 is TGTGCCAGTAGTATGATCGGCGGCAGAAGCTCCTACGAGCAGTACTTC.

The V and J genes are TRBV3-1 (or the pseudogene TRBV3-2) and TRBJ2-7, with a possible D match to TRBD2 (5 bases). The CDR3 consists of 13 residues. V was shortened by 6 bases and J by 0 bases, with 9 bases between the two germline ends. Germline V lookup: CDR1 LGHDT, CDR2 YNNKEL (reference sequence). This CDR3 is CASRHTSSYEQYF. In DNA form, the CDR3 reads TGTGCCAGCAGACACACTAGCTCCTACGAGCAGTACTTC.

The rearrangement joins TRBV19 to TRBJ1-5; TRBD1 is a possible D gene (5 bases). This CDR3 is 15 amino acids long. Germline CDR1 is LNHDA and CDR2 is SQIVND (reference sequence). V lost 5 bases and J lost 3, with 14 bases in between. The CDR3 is CASSLGHLNNQPQHF. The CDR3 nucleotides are TGTGCCAGTAGTCTCGGACACCTCAACAATCAGCCCCAGCATTTT. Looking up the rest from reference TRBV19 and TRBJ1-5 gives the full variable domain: DGGITQSPKYLFRKEGQNVTLSCEQNLNHDAMYWYRQDPGQGLRLIYYSQIVNDFQKGDIAEGYSVSREKKESFPLTVTSAQKNPTAFYLCASSLGHLNNQPQHFGDGTRLSIL.

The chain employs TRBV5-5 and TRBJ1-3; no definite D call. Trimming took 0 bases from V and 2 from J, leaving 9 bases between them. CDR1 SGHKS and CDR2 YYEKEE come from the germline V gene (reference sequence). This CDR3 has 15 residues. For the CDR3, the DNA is TGTGCCAGCAGCTTGGACGGGGATCCTGGAAACACCATATATTTT. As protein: CASSLDGDPGNTIYF.

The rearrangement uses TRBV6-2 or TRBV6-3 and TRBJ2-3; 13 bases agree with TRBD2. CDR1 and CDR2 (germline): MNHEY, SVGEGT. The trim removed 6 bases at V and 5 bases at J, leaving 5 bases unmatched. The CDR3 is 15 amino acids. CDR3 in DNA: TGTGCCAGCAGCCGGACTAGCGGGGGCAGAGATACGCAGTATTTT. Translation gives CASSRTSGGRDTQYF.

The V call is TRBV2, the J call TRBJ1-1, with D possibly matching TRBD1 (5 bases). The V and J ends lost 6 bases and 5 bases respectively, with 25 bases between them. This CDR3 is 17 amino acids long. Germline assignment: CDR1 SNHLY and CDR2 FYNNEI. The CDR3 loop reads CASSPVWFGGTRTEAFF. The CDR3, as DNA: TGTGCCAGCAGCCCCGTCTGGTTCGGGGGGACGCGAACTGAAGCTTTCTTT.

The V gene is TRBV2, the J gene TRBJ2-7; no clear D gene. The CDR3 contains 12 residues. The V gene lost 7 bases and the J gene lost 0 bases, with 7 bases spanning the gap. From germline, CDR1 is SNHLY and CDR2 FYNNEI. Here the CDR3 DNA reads TGTGCCAGCATGGCAGACTCCTACGAGCAGTACTTC. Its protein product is CASMADSYEQYF.

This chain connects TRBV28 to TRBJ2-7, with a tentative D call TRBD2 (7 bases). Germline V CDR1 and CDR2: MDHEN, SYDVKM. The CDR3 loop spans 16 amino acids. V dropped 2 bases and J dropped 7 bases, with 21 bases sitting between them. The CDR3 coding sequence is TGTGCCAGCAGTTTACGGGGTTTGGGGGGGCGCAATGAGCAGTACTTC. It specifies CASSLRGLGGRNEQYF.

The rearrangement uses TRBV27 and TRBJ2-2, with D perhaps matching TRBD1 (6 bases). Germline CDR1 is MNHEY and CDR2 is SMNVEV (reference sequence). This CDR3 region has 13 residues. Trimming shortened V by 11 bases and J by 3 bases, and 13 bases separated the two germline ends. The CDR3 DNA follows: TGTGCCGGGGTACAGGGCGACACCGGGGAGCTGTTTTTT. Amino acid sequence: CAGVQGDTGELFF.

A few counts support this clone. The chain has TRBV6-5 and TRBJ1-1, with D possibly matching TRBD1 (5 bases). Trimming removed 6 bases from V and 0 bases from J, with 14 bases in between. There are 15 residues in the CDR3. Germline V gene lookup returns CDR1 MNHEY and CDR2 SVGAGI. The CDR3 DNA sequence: TGTGCCAGCAGAACGCCGGGGGATATGAACACTGAAGCTTTCTTT. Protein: CASRTPGDMNTEAFF.

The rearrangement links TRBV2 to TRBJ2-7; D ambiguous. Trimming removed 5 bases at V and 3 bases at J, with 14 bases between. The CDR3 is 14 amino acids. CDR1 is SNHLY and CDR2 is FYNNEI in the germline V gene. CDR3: CASSLNQVLYEQYF. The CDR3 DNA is TGTGCCAGCAGTCTGAACCAGGTTCTCTACGAGCAGTACTTC. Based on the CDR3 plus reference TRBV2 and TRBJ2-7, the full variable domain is EPEVTQTPSHQVTQMGQEVILRCVPISNHLYFYWYRQILGQKVEFLVSFYNNEISEKSEIFDDQFSVERPDGSNFTLKIRSTKLEDSAMYFCASSLNQVLYEQYFGPGTRLTVT.